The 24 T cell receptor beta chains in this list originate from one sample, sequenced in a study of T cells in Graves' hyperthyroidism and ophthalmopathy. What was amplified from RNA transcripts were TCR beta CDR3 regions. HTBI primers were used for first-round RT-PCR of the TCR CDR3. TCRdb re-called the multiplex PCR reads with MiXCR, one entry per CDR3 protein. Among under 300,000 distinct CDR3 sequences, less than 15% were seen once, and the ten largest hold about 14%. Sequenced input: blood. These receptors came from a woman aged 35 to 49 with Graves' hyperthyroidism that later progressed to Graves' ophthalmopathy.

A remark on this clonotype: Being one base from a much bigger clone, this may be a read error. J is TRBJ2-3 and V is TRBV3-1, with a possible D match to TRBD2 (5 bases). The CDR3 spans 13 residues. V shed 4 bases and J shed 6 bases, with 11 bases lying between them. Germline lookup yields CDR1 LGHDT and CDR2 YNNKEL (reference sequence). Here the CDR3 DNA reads TGTGCCAGCAGCCGAGGGTGGAGGGATACGCAGTATTTT. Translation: CASSRGWRDTQYF.

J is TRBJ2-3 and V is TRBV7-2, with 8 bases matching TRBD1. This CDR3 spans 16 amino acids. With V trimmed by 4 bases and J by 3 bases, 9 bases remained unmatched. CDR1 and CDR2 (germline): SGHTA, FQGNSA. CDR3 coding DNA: TGTGCCAGCAGCTCACGCGGACAGGGTATGACAGATACGCAGTATTTT. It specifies CASSSRGQGMTDTQYF.

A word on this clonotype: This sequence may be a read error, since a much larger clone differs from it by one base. CDR3 region: CASSFQMTHSSTDTLYF. For the CDR3, the DNA is TGTGCCAGCAGCTTTCAGATGACGCATTCTAGCACAGATACGCTGTATTTT. V is TRBV11-2 and J is TRBJ2-3, with TRBD2 as a possible D gene (5 bases). Germline assignment: CDR1 SGHAT and CDR2 FQNNGV. The CDR3 is made up of 17 amino acids.

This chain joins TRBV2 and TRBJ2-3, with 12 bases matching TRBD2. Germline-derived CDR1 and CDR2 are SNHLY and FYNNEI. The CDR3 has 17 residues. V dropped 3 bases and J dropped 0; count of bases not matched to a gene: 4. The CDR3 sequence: CASSDSGTSGSTDTQYF. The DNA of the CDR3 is TGTGCCAGCAGTGACAGTGGGACTAGCGGGAGCACAGATACGCAGTATTTT.

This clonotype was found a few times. The CDR3 region is CASSLNEGVRMNTEAFF. The CDR3 nucleotides are TGCGCCAGCAGCTTGAACGAGGGGGTGAGGATGAACACTGAAGCTTTCTTT. The genes are TRBV5-1 and TRBJ1-1; D is possibly TRBD1 (6 bases). The ends were cut back, 1 base at V and 0 bases at J, with 16 bases in the middle. The CDR3 covers 17 residues. Germline CDR1 SGHRS, CDR2 YFSETQ. The complete variable domain, with remaining parts taken from reference TRBV5-1 and TRBJ1-1, reads KAGVTQTPRYLIKTRGQQVTLSCSPISGHRSVSWYQQTPGQGLQFLFEYFSETQRNKGNFPGRFSGRQFSNSRSEMNVSTLELGDSALYLCASSLNEGVRMNTEAFFGQGTRLTVV.

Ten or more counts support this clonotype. This chain's CDR3 is CASSLGDNHEQYF. The CDR3 region has the DNA TGTGCCAGCAGTTTAGGGGACAACCACGAGCAGTACTTC. V and J are TRBV12-3 or TRBV12-4 and TRBJ2-7; maybe TRBD1 (6 bases). V was clipped by 1 base and J by 5 bases, with 9 bases between them. This CDR3 has 13 residues.

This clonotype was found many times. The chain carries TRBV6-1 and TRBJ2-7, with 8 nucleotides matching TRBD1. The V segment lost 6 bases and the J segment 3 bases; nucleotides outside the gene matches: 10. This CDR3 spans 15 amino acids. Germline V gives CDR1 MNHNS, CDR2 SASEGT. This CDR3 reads CASSLTGDIGYEQYF. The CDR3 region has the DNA TGTGCCAGCAGCCTGACAGGGGATATCGGCTACGAGCAGTACTTC.

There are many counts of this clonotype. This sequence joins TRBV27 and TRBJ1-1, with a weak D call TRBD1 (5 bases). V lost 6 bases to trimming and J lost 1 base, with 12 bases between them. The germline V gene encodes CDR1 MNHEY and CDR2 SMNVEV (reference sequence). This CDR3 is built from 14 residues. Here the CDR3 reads CASSDQGKNTEAFF. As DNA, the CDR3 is TGTGCCAGCAGCGACCAGGGCAAGAACACTGAAGCTTTCTTT.

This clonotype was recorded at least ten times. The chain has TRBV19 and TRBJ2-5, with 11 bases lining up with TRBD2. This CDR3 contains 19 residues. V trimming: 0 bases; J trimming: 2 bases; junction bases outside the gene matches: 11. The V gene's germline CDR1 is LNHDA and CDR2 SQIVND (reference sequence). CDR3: CASSIDLLETSGIQETQYF. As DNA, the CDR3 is TGTGCCAGTAGTATAGATCTCTTGGAGACTAGCGGGATACAAGAGACCCAGTACTTC.

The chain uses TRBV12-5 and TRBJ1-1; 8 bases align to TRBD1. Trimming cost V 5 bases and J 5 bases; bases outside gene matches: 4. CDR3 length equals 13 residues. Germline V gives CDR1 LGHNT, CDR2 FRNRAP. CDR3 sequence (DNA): TGTGCTAGTGGTCCAGGGACAGGTACTGAAGCTTTCTTT. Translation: CASGPGTGTEAFF.

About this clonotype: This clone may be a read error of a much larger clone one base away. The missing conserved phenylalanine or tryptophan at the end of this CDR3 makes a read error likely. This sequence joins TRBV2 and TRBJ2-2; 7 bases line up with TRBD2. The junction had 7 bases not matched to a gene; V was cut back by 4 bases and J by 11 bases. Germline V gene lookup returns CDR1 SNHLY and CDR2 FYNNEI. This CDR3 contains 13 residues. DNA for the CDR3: TGTGCCAGCAGTGGCGGGAGTCTACCCGAGCTGTTTTCT. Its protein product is CASSGGSLPELFS.

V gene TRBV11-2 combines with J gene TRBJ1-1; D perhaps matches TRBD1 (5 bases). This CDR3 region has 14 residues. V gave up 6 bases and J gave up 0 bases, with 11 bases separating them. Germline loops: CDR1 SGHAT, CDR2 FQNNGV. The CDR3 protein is CASRPQGLNTEAFF. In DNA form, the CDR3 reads TGTGCCAGCAGGCCCCAGGGTTTGAACACTGAAGCTTTCTTT. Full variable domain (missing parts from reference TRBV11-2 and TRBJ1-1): EAGVAQSPRYKIIEKRQSVAFWCNPISGHATLYWYQQILGQGPKLLIQFQNNGVVDDSQLPKDRFSAERLKGVDSTLKIQPAKLEDSAVYLCASRPQGLNTEAFFGQGTRLTVV.

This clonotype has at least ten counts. The DNA of the CDR3 is TGTGCCAGCAGTTTCTCAGGAAATCCCACCTACGAGCAGTACTTC. This sequence encodes CASSFSGNPTYEQYF. V is TRBV28 and J is TRBJ2-7; D uncertain. This CDR3 contains 15 residues. Germline V gives CDR1 MDHEN, CDR2 SYDVKM. Between the trimmed V and J ends, which lost 3 bases and 2 bases, there was a span of 14 bases. Based on the CDR3 plus reference TRBV28 and TRBJ2-7, the full variable domain is DVKVTQSSRYLVKRTGEKVFLECVQDMDHENMFWYRQDPGLGLRLIYFSYDVKMKEKGDIPEGYSVSREKKERFSLILESASTNQTSMYLCASSFSGNPTYEQYFGPGTRLTVT.

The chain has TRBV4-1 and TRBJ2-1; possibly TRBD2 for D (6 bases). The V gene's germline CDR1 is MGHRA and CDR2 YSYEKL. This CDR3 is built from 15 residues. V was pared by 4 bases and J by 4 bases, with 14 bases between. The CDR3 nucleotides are TGCGCCAGCAGCCGTTTAGCGGAGAAGTACAATGAGCAGTTCTTC. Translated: CASSRLAEKYNEQFF.

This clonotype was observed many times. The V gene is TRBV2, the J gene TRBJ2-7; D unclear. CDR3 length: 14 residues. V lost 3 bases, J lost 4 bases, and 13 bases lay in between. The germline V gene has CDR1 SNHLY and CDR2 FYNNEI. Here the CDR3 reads CASSDRRERYEQYF. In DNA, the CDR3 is TGTGCCAGCAGTGATCGAAGAGAGAGGTACGAGCAGTACTTC.

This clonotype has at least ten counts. The CDR3 DNA reads TGCAGTGCCCGAACGGGCAGCAGCAATCAGCCCCAGCATTTT. It codes for CSARTGSSNQPQHF. V is TRBV20-1 and J is TRBJ1-5, with unresolved D. V dropped 6 bases and J dropped 1 base, with 13 bases sitting between them. The CDR3 sequence is 14 residues long. CDR1 and CDR2 from the germline V gene are DFQATT and SNEGSKA (reference sequence).

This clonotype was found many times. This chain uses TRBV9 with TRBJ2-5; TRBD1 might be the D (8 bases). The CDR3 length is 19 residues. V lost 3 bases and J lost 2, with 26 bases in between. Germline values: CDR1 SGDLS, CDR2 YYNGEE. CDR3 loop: CASSAQPGGAGGVQETQYF. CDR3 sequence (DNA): TGTGCCAGCAGCGCGCAACCTGGGGGGGCAGGGGGCGTTCAAGAGACCCAGTACTTC.

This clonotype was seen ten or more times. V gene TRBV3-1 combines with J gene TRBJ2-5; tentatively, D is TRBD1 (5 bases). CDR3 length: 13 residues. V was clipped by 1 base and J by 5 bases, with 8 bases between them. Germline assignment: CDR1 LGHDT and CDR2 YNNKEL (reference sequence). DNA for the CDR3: TGTGCCAGCAGCCAAGGGGGCGCGGAGACCCAGTACTTC. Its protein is CASSQGGAETQYF.

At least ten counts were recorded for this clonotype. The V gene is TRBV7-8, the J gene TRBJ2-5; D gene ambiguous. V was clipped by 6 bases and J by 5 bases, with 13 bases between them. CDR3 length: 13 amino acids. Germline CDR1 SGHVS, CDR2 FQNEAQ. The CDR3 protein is CASRPMGFETQYF. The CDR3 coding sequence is TGTGCCAGCAGGCCGATGGGTTTCGAGACCCAGTACTTC.

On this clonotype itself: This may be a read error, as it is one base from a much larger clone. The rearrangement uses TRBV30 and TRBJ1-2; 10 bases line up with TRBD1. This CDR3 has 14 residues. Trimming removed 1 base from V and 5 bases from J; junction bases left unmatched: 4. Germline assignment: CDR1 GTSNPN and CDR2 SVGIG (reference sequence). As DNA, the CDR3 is TGTGCCTGGAGTGAATCGGGACAGGGGTATGGCTACACCTTC. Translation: CAWSESGQGYGYTF.

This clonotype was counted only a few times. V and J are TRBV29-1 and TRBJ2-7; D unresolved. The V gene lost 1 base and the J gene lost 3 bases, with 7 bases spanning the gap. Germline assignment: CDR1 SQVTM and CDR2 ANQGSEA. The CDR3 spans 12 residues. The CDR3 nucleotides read TGCAGCGTTGAAGGAAACGGCTACGAGCAGTACTTC. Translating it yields CSVEGNGYEQYF.

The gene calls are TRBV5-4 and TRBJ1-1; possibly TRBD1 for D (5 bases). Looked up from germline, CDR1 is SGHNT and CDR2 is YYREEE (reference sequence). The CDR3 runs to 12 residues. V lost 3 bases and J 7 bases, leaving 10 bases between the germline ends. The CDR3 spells CASSSPTGEAFF. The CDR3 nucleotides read TGTGCCAGCAGCTCCCCTACAGGTGAAGCTTTCTTT.

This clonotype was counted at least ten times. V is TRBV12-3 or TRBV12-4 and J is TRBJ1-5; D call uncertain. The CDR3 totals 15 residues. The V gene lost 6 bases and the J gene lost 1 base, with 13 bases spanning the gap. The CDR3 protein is CASRPGSRSNQPQHF. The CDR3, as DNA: TGTGCCAGCAGGCCCGGGAGTAGAAGCAATCAGCCCCAGCATTTT.

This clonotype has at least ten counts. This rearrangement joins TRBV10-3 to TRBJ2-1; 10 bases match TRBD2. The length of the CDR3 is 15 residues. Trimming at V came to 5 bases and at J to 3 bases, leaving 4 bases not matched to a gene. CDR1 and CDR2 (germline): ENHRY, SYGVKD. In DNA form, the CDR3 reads TGTGCCATCAGTTGGGGGACTAGCGACTACAATGAGCAGTTCTTC. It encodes CAISWGTSDYNEQFF.